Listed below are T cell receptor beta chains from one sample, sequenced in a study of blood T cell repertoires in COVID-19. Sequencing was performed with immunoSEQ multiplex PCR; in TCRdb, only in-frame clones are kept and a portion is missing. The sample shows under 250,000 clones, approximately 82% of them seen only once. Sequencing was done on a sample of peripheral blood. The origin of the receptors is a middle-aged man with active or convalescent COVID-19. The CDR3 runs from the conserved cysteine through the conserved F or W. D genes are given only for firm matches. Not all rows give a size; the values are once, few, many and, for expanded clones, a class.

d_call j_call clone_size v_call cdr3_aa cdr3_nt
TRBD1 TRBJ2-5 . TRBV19 CASTGTEEETQYF TGTGCCAGTACCGGGACAGAAGAAGAGACCCAGTACTTC
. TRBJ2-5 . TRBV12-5 CASGSTSSLWGGQTQETQYF TGTGCTAGTGGTTCGACCAGCTCCTTATGGGGCGGACAAACTCAAGAGACCCAGTACTTC
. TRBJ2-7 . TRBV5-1 CASSLGAYEQYF TGCGCCAGCAGCCTCGGGGCCTACGAGCAGTACTTC
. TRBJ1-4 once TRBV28 CASSPRGKLFF TGTGCCAGCAGCCCAAGGGGAAAACTGTTTTTT
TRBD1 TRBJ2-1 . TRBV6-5 CASSSRPTGTGGMFF TGTGCCAGCAGCTCTCGACCGACCGGGACAGGGGGCATGTTCTTC
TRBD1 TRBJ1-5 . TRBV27 CASRSGGGGGQPQHF TGTGCCAGCAGGTCGGGTGGAGGGGGCGGTCAGCCCCAGCATTTT
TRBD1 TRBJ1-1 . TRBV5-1 CASSLEGGRMNTEAFF TGCGCCAGCAGCTTGGAAGGGGGCAGGATGAACACTGAAGCTTTCTTT
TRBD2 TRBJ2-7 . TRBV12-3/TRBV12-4 CASSPGGYEQYF TGTGCCAGCAGTCCCGGGGGGTACGAGCAGTACTTC
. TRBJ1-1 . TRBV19 CASMVRGADTEAFF TGTGCCAGTATGGTGCGGGGAGCCGACACTGAAGCTTTCTTT
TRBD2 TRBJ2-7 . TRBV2 CASTMGLAGVEQYF TGTGCCAGCACGATGGGACTAGCGGGAGTCGAGCAGTACTTC
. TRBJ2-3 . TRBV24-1 CATSARTGRGTDTQYF TGTGCCACCAGTGCGCGGACAGGGAGGGGAACAGATACGCAGTATTTT
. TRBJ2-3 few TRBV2 CASSRDSNTDTQYF TGTGCCAGCAGCCGGGACTCCAACACAGATACGCAGTATTTT
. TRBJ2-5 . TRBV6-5 CATFPQGPAGTQYF TGTGCCACCTTCCCCCAGGGCCCAGCGGGGACCCAGTACTTC
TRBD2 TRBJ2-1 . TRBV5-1 CASSDSGGAAHEQFF TGCGCCAGCAGCGACAGCGGGGGGGCCGCCCATGAGCAGTTCTTC
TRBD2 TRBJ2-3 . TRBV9 CASSPSLRGSTDTQYF TGTGCCAGCAGCCCCTCCCTGCGGGGGAGCACAGATACGCAGTATTTT
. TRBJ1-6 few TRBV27 CASSFLGDGGTAPLHF TGTGCCAGCAGTTTTTTAGGGGACGGGGGGACGGCACCCCTCCACTTT
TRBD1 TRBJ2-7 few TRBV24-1 CATKGQGGEQYF TGTGCCACCAAGGGACAGGGCGGGGAGCAGTACTTC
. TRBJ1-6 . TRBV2 CASSEASSYNSPLHF TGTGCCAGCAGTGAAGCTAGCTCCTATAATTCACCCCTCCACTTT
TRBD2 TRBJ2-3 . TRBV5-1 CASTRAGGITDTQYF TGCGCCAGCACCCGAGCGGGGGGAATCACAGATACGCAGTATTTT
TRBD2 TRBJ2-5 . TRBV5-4 CASSNQGSGAEGETQYF TGTGCCAGCAGCAACCAGGGTAGCGGGGCCGAAGGCGAGACCCAGTACTTC
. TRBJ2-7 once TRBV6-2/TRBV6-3 CASSKAGYEQYF TGTGCCAGCAGTAAAGCCGGGTACGAGCAGTACTTC
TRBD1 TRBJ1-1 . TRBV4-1 CASSRADRESFF TGCGCCAGCAGCCGAGCAGACAGGGAGTCTTTCTTT
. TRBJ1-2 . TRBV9 CASSVEPGVKGYTF TGTGCCAGCAGCGTAGAACCAGGGGTCAAGGGCTACACCTTC
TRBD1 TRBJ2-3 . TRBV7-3 CASSLTGPDTQYF TGTGCCAGCAGCTTGACAGGGCCAGATACGCAGTATTTT
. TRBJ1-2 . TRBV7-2 CASSLGQGNGYTF TGTGCCAGCAGCTTAGGTCAGGGAAACGGCTACACCTTC
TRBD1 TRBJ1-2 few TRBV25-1 CASSSRTGNYGYTF TGTGCCAGCAGTTCTCGGACAGGGAACTATGGCTACACCTTC
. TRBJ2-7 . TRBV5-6 CASSLALYEQYF TGTGCCAGCAGCTTGGCCCTGTACGAGCAGTACTTC
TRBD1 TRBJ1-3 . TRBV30 CAWNRDRHSGRGYF TGTGCCTGGAACCGGGACAGGCACTCTGGAAGGGGATATTTT
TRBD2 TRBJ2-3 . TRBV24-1 CATSDLRTSGGANTQYF TGTGCCACCAGTGATTTAAGGACTAGCGGGGGAGCTAATACGCAGTATTTT
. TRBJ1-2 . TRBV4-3 CASSQDRRGGYTF TGCGCCAGCAGCCAAGACAGGCGGGGTGGCTACACCTTC
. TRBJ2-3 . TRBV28 CASSLWRATDTQYF TGTGCCAGCAGTTTATGGAGGGCGACAGATACGCAGTATTTT
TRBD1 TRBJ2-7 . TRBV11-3 CASSQSGGRGHEQYF TGTGCCAGCAGCCAGAGTGGGGGAAGGGGGCACGAGCAGTACTTC
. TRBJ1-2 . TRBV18 CASSVLDSPYGYTF TGTGCCAGCTCAGTATTGGACTCCCCCTATGGCTACACCTTC
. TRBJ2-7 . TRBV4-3 CASSQDGGHEQYF TGCGCCAGCAGCCAAGATGGGGGCCACGAGCAGTACTTC
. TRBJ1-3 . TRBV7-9 CAAKGVFSGNTIYF TGTGCGGCTAAGGGGGTTTTCTCTGGAAACACCATATATTTT
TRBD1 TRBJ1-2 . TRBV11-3 CASSTTTGSHGYTF TGTGCCAGCAGCACGACGACAGGGTCCCATGGCTACACCTTC
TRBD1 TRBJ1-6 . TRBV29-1 CSVEDLPGQGNSPLHF TGCAGCGTTGAAGATCTGCCCGGACAGGGGAACTCACCCCTCCACTTT
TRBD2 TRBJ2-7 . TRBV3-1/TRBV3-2 CASSQGQGGYEQYF TGTGCCAGCAGCCAAGGGCAGGGAGGGTACGAGCAGTACTTC
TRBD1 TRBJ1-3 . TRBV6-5 CASSLQGESGNTIYF TGTGCCAGCAGTTTACAGGGGGAATCAGGAAACACCATATATTTT
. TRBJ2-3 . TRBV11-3 CASSLDRDTQYF TGTGCCAGCAGCTTAGATCGAGATACGCAGTATTTT
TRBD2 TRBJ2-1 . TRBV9 CASSIIAGGVYNEQFF TGTGCCAGCAGCATAATAGCGGGAGGAGTCTACAATGAGCAGTTCTTC
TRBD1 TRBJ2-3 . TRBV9 CASSVVGQGASDTQYF TGTGCCAGCAGCGTAGTAGGACAGGGGGCTTCAGATACGCAGTATTTT
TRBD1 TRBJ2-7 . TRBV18 CASSQGQGDGEQYF TGTGCCAGCTCACAAGGACAGGGGGACGGCGAGCAGTACTTC
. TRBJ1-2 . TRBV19 CASSILHRPDGYTF TGTGCCAGTAGTATACTGCACCGTCCGGATGGCTACACCTTC
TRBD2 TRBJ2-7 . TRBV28 CASSSPTSGTAYEQYF TGTGCCAGCAGTTCGCCGACTAGCGGGACCGCCTACGAGCAGTACTTC